The T cell receptor (beta chain) under discussion was sequenced for a study of metastatic and nonmetastatic thyroid tumors. Study-wide background: Repertoires were compared across blood and tumor or nodule tissue from malignant and benign thyroid patients. General study results and limits: Reported TCR beta diversity, measured in blood and tumor, was significantly higher for malignant thyroid tumors than for benign nodules.

None of the patients had undergone any treatment ahead of thyroid surgery. TCRdb re-called the PCR reads with MiXCR. The profile covers roughly 18,000 clones, with roughly 27% appearing a single time and less than 25% taken by the ten largest. This clone was recorded many times. Its target is unknown. V gave up 0 bases and J gave up 1 base; unmatched junction bases: 6. The CDR3 spans 18 residues. The V gene's germline CDR1 is LGHNA and CDR2 YNFKEQ. Sequencing was carried out using tumor tissue. The V and J genes are TRBV4-2 and TRBJ2-2; 9 bases are shared with TRBD2. This receptor was identified in a male donor with papillary thyroid cancer or a benign thyroid nodule (not recorded which). Some clones in this sample may be carry-over from other donors' samples. CDR3 nucleotides: TGTGCCAGCAGCCAAGATCCCCTAGCGGGGAGGAACACCGGGGAGCTGTTTTTT. Residues: CASSQDPLAGRNTGELFF.